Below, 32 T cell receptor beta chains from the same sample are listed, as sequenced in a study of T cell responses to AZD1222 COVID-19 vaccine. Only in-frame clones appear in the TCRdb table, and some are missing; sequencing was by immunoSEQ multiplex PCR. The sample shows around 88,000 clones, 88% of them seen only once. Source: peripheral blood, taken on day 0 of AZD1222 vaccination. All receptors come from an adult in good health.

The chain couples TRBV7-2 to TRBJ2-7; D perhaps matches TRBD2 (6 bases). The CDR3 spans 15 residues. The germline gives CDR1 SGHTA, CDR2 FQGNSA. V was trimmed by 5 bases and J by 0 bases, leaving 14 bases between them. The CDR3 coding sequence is TGTGCCAGCAGCAGGTATTCCGGGAGCTCCTACGAGCAGTACTTC. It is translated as CASSRYSGSSYEQYF. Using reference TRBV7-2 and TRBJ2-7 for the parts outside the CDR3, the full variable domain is GAGVSQSPSNKVTEKGKDVELRCDPISGHTALYWYRQSLGQGLEFLIYFQGNSAPDKSGLPSDRFSAERTGGSVSTLTIQRTQQEDSAVYLCASSRYSGSSYEQYFGPGTRLTVT.

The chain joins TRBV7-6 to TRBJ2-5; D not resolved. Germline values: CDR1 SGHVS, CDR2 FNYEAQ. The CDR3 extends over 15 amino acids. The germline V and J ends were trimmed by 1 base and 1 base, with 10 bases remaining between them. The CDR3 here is CASSLEMRSQETQYF. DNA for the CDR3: TGTGCCAGCAGCTTAGAGATGAGGTCCCAAGAGACCCAGTACTTC.

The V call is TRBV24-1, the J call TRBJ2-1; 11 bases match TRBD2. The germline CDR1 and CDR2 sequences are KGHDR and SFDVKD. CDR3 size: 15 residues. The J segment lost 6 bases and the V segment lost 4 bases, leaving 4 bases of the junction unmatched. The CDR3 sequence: CATSDGTSGGNEQFF. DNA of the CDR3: TGTGCCACCAGTGACGGGACTAGCGGAGGCAATGAGCAGTTCTTC.

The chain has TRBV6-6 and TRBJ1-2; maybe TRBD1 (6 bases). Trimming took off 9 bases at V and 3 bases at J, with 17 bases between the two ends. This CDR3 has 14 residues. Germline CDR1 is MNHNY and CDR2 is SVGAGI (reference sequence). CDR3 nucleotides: TGTGCCAGTCTAATCCGGGCAGGGGACTATGGCTACACCTTC. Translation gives CASLIRAGDYGYTF.

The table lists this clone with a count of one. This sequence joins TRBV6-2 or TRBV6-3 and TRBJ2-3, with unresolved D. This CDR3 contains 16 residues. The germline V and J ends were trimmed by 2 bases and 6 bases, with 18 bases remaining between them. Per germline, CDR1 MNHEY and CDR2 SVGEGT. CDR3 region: CASSYGVTDLPDTQYF. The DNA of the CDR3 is TGTGCCAGCAGTTACGGGGTTACAGACCTCCCCGATACGCAGTATTTT.

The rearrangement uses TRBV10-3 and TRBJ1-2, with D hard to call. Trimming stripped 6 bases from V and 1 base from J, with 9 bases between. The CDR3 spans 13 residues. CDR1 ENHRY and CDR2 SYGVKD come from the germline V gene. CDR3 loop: CAISRERNYGYTF. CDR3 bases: TGTGCCATCAGCCGGGAGCGTAACTATGGCTACACCTTC.

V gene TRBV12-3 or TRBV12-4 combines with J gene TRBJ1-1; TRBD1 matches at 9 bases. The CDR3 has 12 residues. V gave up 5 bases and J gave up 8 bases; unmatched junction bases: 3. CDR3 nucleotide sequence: TGTGCCAGCAGTCTAACAGGGGGCGAAGCTTTCTTT. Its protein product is CASSLTGGEAFF.

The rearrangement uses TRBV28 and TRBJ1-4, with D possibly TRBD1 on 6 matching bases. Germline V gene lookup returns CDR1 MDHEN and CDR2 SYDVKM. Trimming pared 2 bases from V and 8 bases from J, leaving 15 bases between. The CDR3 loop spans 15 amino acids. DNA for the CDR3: TGTGCCAGCAGTTTAGGTGGGGGACAAAACGAAAAACTGTTTTTT. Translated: CASSLGGGQNEKLFF.

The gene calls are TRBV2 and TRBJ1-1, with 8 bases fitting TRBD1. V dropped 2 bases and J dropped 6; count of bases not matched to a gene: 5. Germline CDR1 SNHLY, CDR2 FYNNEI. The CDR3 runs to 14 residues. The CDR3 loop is CASSETPGGPEAFF. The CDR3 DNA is TGTGCCAGCAGTGAAACCCCAGGGGGCCCTGAAGCTTTCTTT. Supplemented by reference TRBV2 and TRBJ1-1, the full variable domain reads EPEVTQTPSHQVTQMGQEVILRCVPISNHLYFYWYRQILGQKVEFLVSFYNNEISEKSEIFDDQFSVERPDGSNFTLKIRSTKLEDSAMYFCASSETPGGPEAFFGQGTRLTVV.

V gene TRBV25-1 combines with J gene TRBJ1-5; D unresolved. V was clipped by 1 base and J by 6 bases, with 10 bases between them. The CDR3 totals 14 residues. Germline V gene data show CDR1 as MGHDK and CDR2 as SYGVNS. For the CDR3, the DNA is TGTGCCAGCAGTGAATCGAGGGTGGCTCAGCCCCAGCATTTT. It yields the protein CASSESRVAQPQHF.

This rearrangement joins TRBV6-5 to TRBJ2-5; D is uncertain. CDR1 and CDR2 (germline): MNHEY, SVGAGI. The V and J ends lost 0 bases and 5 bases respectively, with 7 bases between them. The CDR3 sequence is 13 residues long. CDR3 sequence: CASSYSTLETQYF. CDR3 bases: TGTGCCAGCAGTTACTCGACGTTGGAGACCCAGTACTTC.

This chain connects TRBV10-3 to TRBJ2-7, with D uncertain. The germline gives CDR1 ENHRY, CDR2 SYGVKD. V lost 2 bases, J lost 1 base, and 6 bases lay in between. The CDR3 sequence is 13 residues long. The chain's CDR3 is CAISEGVSYEQYF. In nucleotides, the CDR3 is TGTGCCATCAGTGAGGGGGTATCCTACGAGCAGTACTTC.

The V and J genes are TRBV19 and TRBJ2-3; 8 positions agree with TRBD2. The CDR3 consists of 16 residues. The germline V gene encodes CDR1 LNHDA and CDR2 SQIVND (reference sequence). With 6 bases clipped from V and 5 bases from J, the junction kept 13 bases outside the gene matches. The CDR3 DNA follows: TGTGCCAGTAGCACCCCGGGAGGGCCCGCTGGAGATACGCAGTATTTT. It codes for CASSTPGGPAGDTQYF.

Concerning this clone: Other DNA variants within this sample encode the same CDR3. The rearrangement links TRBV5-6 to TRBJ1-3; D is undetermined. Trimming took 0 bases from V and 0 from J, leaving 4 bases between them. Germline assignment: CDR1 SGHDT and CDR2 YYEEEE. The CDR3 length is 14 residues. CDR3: CASSLGGSGNTIYF. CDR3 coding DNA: TGTGCCAGCAGCTTGGGCGGCTCTGGAAACACCATATATTTT. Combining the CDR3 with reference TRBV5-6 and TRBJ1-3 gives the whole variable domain DAGVTQSPTHLIKTRGQQVTLRCSPKSGHDTVSWYQQALGQGPQFIFQYYEEEERQRGNFPDRFSGHQFPNYSSELNVNALLLGDSALYLCASSLGGSGNTIYFGEGSWLTVV.

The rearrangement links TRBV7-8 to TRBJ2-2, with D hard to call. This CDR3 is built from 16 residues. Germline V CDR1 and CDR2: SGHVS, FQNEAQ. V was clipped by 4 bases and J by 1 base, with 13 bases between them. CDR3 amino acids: CASSSKFGVNTGELFF. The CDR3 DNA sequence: TGTGCCAGCAGCTCTAAGTTTGGAGTGAACACCGGGGAGCTGTTTTTT. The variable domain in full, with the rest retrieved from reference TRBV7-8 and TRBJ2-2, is GAGVSQSPRYKVAKRGQDVALRCDPISGHVSLFWYQQALGQGPEFLTYFQNEAQLDKSGLPSDRFFAERPEGSVSTLKIQRTQQEDSAVYLCASSSKFGVNTGELFFGEGSRLTVL.

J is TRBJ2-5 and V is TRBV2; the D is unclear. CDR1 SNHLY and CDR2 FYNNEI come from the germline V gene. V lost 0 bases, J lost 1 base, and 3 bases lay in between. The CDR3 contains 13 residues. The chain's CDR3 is CASSEAGQETQYF. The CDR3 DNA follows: TGTGCCAGCAGTGAAGCCGGCCAAGAGACCCAGTACTTC.

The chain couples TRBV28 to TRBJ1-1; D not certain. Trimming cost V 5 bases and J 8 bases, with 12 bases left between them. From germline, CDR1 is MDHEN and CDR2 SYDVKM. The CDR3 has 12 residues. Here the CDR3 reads CASSLTDREAFF. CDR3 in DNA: TGTGCCAGCAGTCTAACGGACCGCGAAGCTTTCTTT.

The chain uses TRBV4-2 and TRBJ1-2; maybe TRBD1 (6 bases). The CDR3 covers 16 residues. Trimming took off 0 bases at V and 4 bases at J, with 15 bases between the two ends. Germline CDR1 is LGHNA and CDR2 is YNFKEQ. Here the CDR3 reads CASSQDFAGASYGYTF. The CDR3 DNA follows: TGTGCCAGCAGCCAAGATTTCGCAGGGGCTTCCTATGGCTACACCTTC.

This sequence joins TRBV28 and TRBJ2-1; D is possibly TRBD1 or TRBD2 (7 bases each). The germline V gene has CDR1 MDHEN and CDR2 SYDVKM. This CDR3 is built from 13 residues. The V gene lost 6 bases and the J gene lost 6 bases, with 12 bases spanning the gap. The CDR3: CASSPRGGNEQFF. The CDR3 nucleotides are TGTGCCAGCAGCCCCAGGGGGGGCAATGAGCAGTTCTTC. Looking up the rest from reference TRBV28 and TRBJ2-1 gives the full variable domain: DVKVTQSSRYLVKRTGEKVFLECVQDMDHENMFWYRQDPGLGLRLIYFSYDVKMKEKGDIPEGYSVSREKKERFSLILESASTNQTSMYLCASSPRGGNEQFFGPGTRLTVL.

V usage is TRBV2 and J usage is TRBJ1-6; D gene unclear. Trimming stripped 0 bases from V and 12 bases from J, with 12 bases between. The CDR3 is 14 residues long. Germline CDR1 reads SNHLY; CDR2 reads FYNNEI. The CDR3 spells CASSEASHWVPLHF. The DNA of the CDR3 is TGTGCCAGCAGTGAAGCCAGCCACTGGGTACCCCTCCACTTT.

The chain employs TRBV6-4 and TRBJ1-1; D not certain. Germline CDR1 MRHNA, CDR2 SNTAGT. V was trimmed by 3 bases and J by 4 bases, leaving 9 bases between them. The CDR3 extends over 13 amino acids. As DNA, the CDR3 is TGTGCCAGCAGTGAGGTGGGTGGCACTGAAGCTTTCTTT. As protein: CASSEVGGTEAFF.

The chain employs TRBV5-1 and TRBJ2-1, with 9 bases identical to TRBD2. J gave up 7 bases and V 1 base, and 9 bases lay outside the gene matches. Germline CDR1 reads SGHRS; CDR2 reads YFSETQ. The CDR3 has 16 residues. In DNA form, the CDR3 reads TGCGCCAGCAGCTTGACTGCGGGAGGGCCCTCAAATGAGCAGTTCTTC. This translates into CASSLTAGGPSNEQFF.

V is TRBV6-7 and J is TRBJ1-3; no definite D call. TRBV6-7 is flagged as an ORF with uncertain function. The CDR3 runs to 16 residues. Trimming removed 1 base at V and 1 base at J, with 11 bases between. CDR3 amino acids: CASSYYVAESGNTIYF. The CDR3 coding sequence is TGTGCCAGCAGTTACTATGTGGCCGAGTCTGGAAACACCATATATTTT.

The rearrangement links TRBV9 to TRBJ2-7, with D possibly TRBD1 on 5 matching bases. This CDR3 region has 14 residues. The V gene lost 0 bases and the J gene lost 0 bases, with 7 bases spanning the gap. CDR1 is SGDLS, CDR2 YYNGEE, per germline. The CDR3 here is CASSVAGRSYEQYF. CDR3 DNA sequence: TGTGCCAGCAGCGTAGCAGGGCGCTCCTACGAGCAGTACTTC. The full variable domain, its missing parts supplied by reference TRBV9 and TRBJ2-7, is DSGVTQTPKHLITATGQRVTLRCSPRSGDLSVYWYQQSLDQGLQFLIQYYNGEERAKGNILERFSAQQFPDLHSELNLSSLELGDSALYFCASSVAGRSYEQYFGPGTRLTVT.

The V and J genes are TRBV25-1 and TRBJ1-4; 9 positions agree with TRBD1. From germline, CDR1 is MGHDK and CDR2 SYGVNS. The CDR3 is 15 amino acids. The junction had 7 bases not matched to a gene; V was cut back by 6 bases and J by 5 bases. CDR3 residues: CASSLSGTGNEKLFF. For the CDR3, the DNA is TGTGCCAGCAGCCTCTCCGGGACAGGGAATGAAAAACTGTTTTTT.

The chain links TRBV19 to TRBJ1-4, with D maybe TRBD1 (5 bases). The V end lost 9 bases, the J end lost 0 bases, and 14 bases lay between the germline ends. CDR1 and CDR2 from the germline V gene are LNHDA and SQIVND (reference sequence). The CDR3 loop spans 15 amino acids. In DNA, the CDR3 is TGTGCCAGCAGGGAGTACAGAGCAACTAATGAAAAACTGTTTTTT. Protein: CASREYRATNEKLFF.

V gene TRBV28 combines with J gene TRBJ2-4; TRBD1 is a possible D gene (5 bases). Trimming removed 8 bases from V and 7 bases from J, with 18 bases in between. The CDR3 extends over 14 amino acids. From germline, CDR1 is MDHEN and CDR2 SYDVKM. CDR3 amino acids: CASSFGQGGNIQYF. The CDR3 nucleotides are TGTGCCAGCTCCTTTGGGCAGGGCGGTAACATTCAGTACTTC.

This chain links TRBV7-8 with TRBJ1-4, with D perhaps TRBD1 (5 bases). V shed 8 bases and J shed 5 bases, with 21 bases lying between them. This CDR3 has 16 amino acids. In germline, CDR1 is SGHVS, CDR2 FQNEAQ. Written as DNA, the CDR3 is TGTGCCAGCTTCGAACTTAATCACAGGTCGAATGAAAAACTGTTTTTT. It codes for CASFELNHRSNEKLFF.

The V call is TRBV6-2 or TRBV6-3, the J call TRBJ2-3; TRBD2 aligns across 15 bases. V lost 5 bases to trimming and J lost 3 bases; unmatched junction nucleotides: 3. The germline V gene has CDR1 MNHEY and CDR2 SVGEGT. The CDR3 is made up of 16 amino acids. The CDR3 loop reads CASSTGLAGGTDTQYF. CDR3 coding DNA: TGTGCCAGCAGTACGGGACTAGCGGGAGGAACAGATACGCAGTATTTT.

The CDR3 DNA sequence: TGTGCCAGCAGTTTAGGGGGTGTTAATTCACCCCTCCACTTT. Its translation is CASSLGGVNSPLHF. This chain uses TRBV28 with TRBJ1-6; D may be TRBD1 (5 bases). Looked up from germline, CDR1 is MDHEN and CDR2 is SYDVKM. Trimming took off 2 bases at V and 6 bases at J, with 8 bases between the two ends. The CDR3 covers 14 residues.

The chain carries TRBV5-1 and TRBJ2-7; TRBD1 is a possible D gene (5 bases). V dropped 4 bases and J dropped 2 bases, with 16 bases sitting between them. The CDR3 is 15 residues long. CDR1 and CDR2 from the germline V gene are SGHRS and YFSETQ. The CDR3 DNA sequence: TGCGCCAGCAGCCCGAACCTTGACAGTCCCTACGAGCAGTACTTC. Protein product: CASSPNLDSPYEQYF.

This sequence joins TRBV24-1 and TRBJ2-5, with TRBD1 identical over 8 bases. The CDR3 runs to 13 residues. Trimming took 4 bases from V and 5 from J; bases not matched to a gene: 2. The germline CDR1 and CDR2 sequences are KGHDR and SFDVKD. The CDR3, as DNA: TGTGCCACCAGTGAGTGGACAGGGGAGACCCAGTACTTC. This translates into CATSEWTGETQYF.